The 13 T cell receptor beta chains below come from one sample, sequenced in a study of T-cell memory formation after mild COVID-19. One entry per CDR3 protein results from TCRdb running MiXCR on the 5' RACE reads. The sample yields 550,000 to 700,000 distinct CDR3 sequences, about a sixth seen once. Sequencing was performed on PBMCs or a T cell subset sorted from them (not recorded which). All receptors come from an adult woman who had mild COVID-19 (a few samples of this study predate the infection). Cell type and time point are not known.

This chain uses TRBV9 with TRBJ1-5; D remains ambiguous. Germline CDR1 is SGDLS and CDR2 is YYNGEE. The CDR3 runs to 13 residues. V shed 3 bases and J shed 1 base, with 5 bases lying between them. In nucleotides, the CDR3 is TGTGCCAGCAGCGCGGGGAGCAATCAGCCCCAGCATTTT. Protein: CASSAGSNQPQHF.

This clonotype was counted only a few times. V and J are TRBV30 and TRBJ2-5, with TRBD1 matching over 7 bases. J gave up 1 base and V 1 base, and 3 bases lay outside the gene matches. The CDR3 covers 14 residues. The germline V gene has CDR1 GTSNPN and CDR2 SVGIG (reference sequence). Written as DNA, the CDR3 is TGTGCCTGGAGTGGGGGGACAGTCCAAGAGACCCAGTACTTC. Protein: CAWSGGTVQETQYF.

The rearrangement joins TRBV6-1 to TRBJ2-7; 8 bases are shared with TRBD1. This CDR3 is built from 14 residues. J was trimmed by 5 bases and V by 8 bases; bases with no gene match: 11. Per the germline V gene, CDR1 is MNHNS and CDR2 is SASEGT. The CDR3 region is CASLEGTGGNEQYF. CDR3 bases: TGTGCCAGCCTCGAGGGGACAGGAGGTAACGAGCAGTACTTC.

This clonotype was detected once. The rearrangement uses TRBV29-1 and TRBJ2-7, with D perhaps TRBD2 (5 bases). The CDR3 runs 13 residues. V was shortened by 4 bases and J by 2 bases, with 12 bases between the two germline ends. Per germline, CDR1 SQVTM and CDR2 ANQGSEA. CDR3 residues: CSVVGAVTYEQYF. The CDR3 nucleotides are TGCAGCGTTGTAGGAGCGGTAACCTACGAGCAGTACTTC.

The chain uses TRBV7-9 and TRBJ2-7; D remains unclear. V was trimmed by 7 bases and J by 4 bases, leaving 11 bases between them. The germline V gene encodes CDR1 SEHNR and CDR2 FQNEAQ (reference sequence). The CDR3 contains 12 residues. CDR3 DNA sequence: TGTGCCAGCACCCCCGTAGTGTACGAGCAGTACTTC. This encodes CASTPVVYEQYF.

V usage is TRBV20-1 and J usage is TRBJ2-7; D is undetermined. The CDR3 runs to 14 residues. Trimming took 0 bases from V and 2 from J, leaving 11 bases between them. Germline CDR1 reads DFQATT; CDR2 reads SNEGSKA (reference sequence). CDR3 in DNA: TGCAGTGCTAGAGACCAGACTCGGCCCTACGAGCAGTACTTC. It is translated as CSARDQTRPYEQYF.

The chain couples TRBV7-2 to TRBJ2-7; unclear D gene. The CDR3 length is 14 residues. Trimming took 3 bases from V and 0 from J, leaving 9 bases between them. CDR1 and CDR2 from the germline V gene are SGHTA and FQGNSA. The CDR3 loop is CASSFDPDSYEQYF. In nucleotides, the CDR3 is TGTGCCAGCAGCTTCGATCCGGACTCCTACGAGCAGTACTTC.

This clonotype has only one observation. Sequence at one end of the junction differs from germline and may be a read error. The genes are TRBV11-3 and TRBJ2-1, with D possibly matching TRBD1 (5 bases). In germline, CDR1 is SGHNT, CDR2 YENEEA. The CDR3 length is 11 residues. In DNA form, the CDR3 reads TGTGCCAGCAGGGGGCTGTGGGGCCAGGTCTTC. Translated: CASRGLWGQVF.

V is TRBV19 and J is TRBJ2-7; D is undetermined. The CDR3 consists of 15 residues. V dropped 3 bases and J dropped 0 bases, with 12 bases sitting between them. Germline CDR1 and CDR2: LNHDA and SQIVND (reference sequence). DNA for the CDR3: TGTGCCAGTAGTATTACCAGATCCGGCTCCTACGAGCAGTACTTC. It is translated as CASSITRSGSYEQYF.

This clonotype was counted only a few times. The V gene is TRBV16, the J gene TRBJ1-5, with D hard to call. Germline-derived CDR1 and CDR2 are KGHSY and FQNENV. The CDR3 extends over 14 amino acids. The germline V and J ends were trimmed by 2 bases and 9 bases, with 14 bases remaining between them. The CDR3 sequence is CASSQGEVRGPQHF. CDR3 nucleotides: TGTGCCAGCAGCCAAGGCGAGGTCCGAGGGCCCCAGCATTTT.

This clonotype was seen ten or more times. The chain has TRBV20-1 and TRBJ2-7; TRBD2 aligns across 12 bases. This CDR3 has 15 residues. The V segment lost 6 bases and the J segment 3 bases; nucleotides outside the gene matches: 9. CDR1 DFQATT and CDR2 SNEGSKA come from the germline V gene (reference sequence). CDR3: CSAPRLAGAHYEQYF. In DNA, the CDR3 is TGCAGTGCCCCGCGACTAGCGGGAGCCCACTACGAGCAGTACTTC.

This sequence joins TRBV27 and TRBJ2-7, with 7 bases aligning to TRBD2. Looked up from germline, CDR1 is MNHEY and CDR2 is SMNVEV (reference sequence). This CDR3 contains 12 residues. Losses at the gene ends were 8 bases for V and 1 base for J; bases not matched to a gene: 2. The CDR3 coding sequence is TGTGCCAGCGGACTAGGGTCCTACGAGCAGTACTTC. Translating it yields CASGLGSYEQYF.

As DNA, the CDR3 is TGTGCCAGCAGCGTAGCTCTGCCCAGCGGGAGCACAGATACGCAGTATTTT. Its translation: CASSVALPSGSTDTQYF. The chain couples TRBV9 to TRBJ2-3, with TRBD2 as a possible D gene (6 bases). Trimming shortened V by 0 bases and J by 0 bases, and 14 bases separated the two germline ends. CDR1 SGDLS and CDR2 YYNGEE come from the germline V gene. The CDR3 consists of 17 residues.